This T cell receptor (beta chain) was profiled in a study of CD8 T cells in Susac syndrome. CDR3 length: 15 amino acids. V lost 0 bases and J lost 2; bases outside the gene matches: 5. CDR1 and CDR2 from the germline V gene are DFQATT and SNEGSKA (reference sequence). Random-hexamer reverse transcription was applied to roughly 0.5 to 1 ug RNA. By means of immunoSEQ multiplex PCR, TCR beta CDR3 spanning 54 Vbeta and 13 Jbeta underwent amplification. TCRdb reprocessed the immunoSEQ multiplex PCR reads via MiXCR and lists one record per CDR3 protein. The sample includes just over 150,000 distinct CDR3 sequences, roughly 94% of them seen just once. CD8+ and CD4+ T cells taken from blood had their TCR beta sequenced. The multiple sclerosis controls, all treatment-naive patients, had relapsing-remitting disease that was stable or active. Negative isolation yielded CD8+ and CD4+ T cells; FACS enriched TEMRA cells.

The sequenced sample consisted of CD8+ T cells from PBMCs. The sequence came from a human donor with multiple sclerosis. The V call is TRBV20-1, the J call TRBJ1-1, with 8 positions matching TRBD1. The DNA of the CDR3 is TGCAGTGCTAGAGACCCCGGACAGGGCAACACTGAAGCTTTCTTT. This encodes CSARDPGQGNTEAFF.